These T cell receptor beta chains were read from a single sample in a study of blood T cells in healthy people across ages. One entry per CDR3 protein results from TCRdb running MiXCR on the 5' RACE reads. This repertoire shows more than 1,000,000 distinct CDR3 sequences, roughly 24% found once; its top ten account for about 0.8%. The same data also contributed to another study, on T cells of mothers and their children.

Sequencing input: blood. These receptor sequences come from a girl aged 2-9 years in good health. Each CDR3 is given with its conserved first and last residue. The D gene is left open where the match is weak. Clone size is not always given. Where it is, it says once, few, many or a class for expanded clones.

clone_size j_call d_call v_call cdr3_nt cdr3_aa
NA TRBJ1-5 NA TRBV20-1 TGCAGTGCTAGTAACCTCAATCAGCCCCAGCATTTT CSASNLNQPQHF
few TRBJ1-1 NA TRBV9 TGTGCCAGCAGCGGCCGGGACGGCCCTGAAGCTTTCTTT CASSGRDGPEAFF
few TRBJ2-3 NA TRBV5-1 TGCGCCAGCAGCTTCGCTGTCCGGGACAGCACAGATACGCAGTATTTT CASSFAVRDSTDTQYF
NA TRBJ2-7 NA TRBV6-5 TGTGCCAGCGGCCGGGGGAGCTCCTACGAGCAGTACTTC CASGRGSSYEQYF
few TRBJ2-7 NA TRBV20-1 TGCAGTGCTAGTAAGCTGTGGTCCTACGAGCAGTACTTC CSASKLWSYEQYF
NA TRBJ2-3 NA TRBV2 TGTGCCAGCAGCGAGGGACAAGGGTTCGCAGATACGCAGTATTTT CASSEGQGFADTQYF
NA TRBJ2-7 TRBD2 TRBV28 TGTGCCAGCAGTCCCTCTGGACTAGCGGGAGGGATGTACGAGCAGTACTTC CASSPSGLAGGMYEQYF
few TRBJ2-5 TRBD2 TRBV4-1 TGCGCCAGCAGCCAAGTCGGACTAGCGGGACCAAGACAAGAGACCCAGTACTTC CASSQVGLAGPRQETQYF
NA TRBJ1-1 NA TRBV14 TGTGCCAGCAGCCAATTGGCACCAATAATGAACACTGAAGCTTTCTTT CASSQLAPIMNTEAFF
NA TRBJ2-7 TRBD1 TRBV7-2 TGTGCCAGCACCCCGGGACAGGACGGCGAGCAGTACTTC CASTPGQDGEQYF
NA TRBJ2-2 TRBD2 TRBV12-3/TRBV12-4 TGTGCCAGCAGCCGTCGACTAGCGGGGAACGGGGAGCTGTTTTTT CASSRRLAGNGELFF
many TRBJ1-4 NA TRBV20-1 TGCAGTGCTCGGACAGCAACTAATGAAAAACTGTTTTTT CSARTATNEKLFF
NA TRBJ2-2 NA TRBV24-1 TGTGCCACCAGTCTAAGGACCGGGGAGCTGTTTTTT CATSLRTGELFF
few TRBJ2-1 TRBD2 TRBV20-1 TGCAGTGTTATAGTTGGGCGGACTAGCGTCAATGAGCAGTTCTTC CSVIVGRTSVNEQFF
few TRBJ2-3 NA TRBV12-3/TRBV12-4 TGTGCCAGCAGTTTCTGGGGTATGGATACGCAGTATTTT CASSFWGMDTQYF
few TRBJ1-5 NA TRBV27 TGTGCCAGCCGTGACCCGGGGAGCAATCAGCCCCAGCATTTT CASRDPGSNQPQHF
NA TRBJ2-7 TRBD1 TRBV4-3 TGCGCCAGCAGCCAAGACTCGACAGGGAACTACGAGCAGTACTTC CASSQDSTGNYEQYF
few TRBJ2-3 TRBD2 TRBV6-2/TRBV6-3 TGTGCCAGCAGGCTTGACCCTAGCGGGCAGACCAGCACAGATACGCAGTATTTT CASRLDPSGQTSTDTQYF
NA TRBJ2-1 NA TRBV5-6 TGCGCCAGCAGCTTGTTAGCGGCTAGCTCCTACAATGAGCAGTTCTTC CASSLLAASSYNEQFF
NA TRBJ1-1 NA TRBV29-1 TGCAGCCTAGTGGTGAACACTGAAGCTTTCTTT CSLVVNTEAFF
NA TRBJ1-2 TRBD1 TRBV4-1 TGCGCCAGCAGCCATTCCGGGACAGGGAGTGGCTACACCTTC CASSHSGTGSGYTF
NA TRBJ1-1 NA TRBV20-1 TGCAGTGCCGATACACGCGAGTGGGGTGAAGCTTTCTTT CSADTREWGEAFF
few TRBJ2-7 TRBD2 TRBV20-1 TGCAGTGCTAGCCCAAGGTGGGAGGGGGAGCAGTACTTC CSASPRWEGEQYF
few TRBJ2-5 NA TRBV6-2/TRBV6-3 TGTGCCAGCAGTTACTCGAACCAGCAAGAGACCCAGTACTTC CASSYSNQQETQYF
NA TRBJ2-7 TRBD2 TRBV12-3/TRBV12-4 TGTGCCAGCAGTTTAGCGCGGGGGAATCTCTACGAGCAGTACTTC CASSLARGNLYEQYF
NA TRBJ2-2 TRBD2 TRBV7-2 TGTGCCAGCAGCTTAGCAGCGGGAGGGAACACCGGGGAGCTGTTTTTT CASSLAAGGNTGELFF
few TRBJ2-1 NA TRBV6-1 TGTGCCAGCAGTTTGTGGGGACACAATGAGCAGTTCTTC CASSLWGHNEQFF
few TRBJ1-1 NA TRBV7-8 TGTGCCAGCAGCCCGTTAGCAGGGGAGAGAAAGGCTTTCTTT CASSPLAGERKAFF
few TRBJ2-7 TRBD1 TRBV6-5 TGTGCCACCAGGACAGGGTATAGGGAGCAGTACTTC CATRTGYREQYF
few TRBJ2-7 TRBD2 TRBV9 TGTGCCAGCAGCGTAGGGGTTAGCGGGAGGTACGAGCAGTACTTC CASSVGVSGRYEQYF
NA TRBJ2-3 NA TRBV7-9 TGTGCCAGCAGCTTTGGGGGAACCCCTAGCACAGATACGCAGTATTTT CASSFGGTPSTDTQYF
NA TRBJ1-1 NA TRBV20-1 TGCAGTGCTAGTAAAGGGTTTCTAGTGGGCACTGAAGCTCTCTTT CSASKGFLVGTEALF
NA TRBJ1-3 NA TRBV20-1 TGCAGTGCTAGAGATGCGGGCAGAGGGGGAGATACCATATATTTT CSARDAGRGGDTIYF
many TRBJ2-5 NA TRBV5-4 TGTGCCAGCAGCTTGGATCCATCGGGGGCCGAGACCCAGTACTTC CASSLDPSGAETQYF
NA TRBJ1-1 TRBD1 TRBV4-2 TGTGCCAGCAGCCATCTTGGACAGGGTCGCACTGAAGCTTTCTTT CASSHLGQGRTEAFF
NA TRBJ2-1 NA TRBV5-1 TGCGCCAGCAGCTTGGTGGGCCGGCAGTTCTTC CASSLVGRQFF
NA TRBJ1-1 NA TRBV5-6 TGTGCCAGCAGCTTAGGAGGGGGGCTTGCCACTGGGACTGAAGCTTTCTTT CASSLGGGLATGTEAFF
NA TRBJ2-2 NA TRBV14 TGTGCCAGCAGCCAAGTATCGGCCGGGGAGCTGTTTTTT CASSQVSAGELFF
few TRBJ2-1 TRBD2 TRBV29-1 TGCAGCGTTGTGGTAGCGGGGGTTCCGCCCCCCTACAATGAGCAGTTCTTC CSVVVAGVPPPYNEQFF
NA TRBJ1-2 TRBD1 TRBV27 TGTGCCAGCAGTTTCCTCAACATCCCGCCAGGGACAGGAGTAACCTTC CASSFLNIPPGTGVTF
NA TRBJ1-3 TRBD1 TRBV6-6 TGTGCCAGCAGTTACTTGGAGGGACAGGGACCATATTTT CASSYLEGQGPYF
NA TRBJ2-1 TRBD1 TRBV28 TGTGCCAGCAGTGTGGACAGGGACAATGAGCAGTTCTTC CASSVDRDNEQFF
NA TRBJ1-5 NA TRBV6-1 TGTGCCAGCTGGGACAAATATCAGCCCCAGCATTTT CASWDKYQPQHF
few TRBJ2-4 NA TRBV7-2 TGTGCCAGCAGCCCCGGACCCTTCAAAAACATTCAGTACTTC CASSPGPFKNIQYF
NA TRBJ1-2 NA TRBV12-3/TRBV12-4 TGTGCCAGCAGCAAAGGGGTGGACTATGGCTACACCTTC CASSKGVDYGYTF
NA TRBJ2-3 NA TRBV4-2 TGTGCCAGCAGCCAGTCTATAGGGACAGATACGCAGTATTTT CASSQSIGTDTQYF
few TRBJ2-5 NA TRBV6-5 TGTGCCTGCAGTTACCCGGACTCTCCTGAGGAGACCCAGTACTTC CACSYPDSPEETQYF
NA TRBJ2-5 TRBD2 TRBV6-6 TGTGCCAGCAGACGGGGGGGAGAGACCCAGTGCTTC CASRRGGETQCF
few TRBJ2-5 NA TRBV6-5 TGTGCCAGCAGTTACATGCGGGACTCGGGCTACCAAGAGACCCAGTACTTC CASSYMRDSGYQETQYF
many TRBJ2-7 NA TRBV9 TGTGCCAGCAGCGTAGGTGCCGGACAGTCCTACGAGCAGTACTTC CASSVGAGQSYEQYF
NA TRBJ1-6 NA TRBV12-3/TRBV12-4 TGTGCCAGCAGCCTGACCCGTTTAGGTTCACCCCTCCACTTT CASSLTRLGSPLHF
few TRBJ2-7 NA TRBV15 TGTGCCACCGGGGGAGGTAACGAGCAGTACTTC CATGGGNEQYF
NA TRBJ1-2 TRBD1 TRBV28 TGTGCCAGCAGCTTATTAGGACAGGGAGAGAGTGGCTACACCTTC CASSLLGQGESGYTF
few TRBJ2-5 NA TRBV14 TGTGCCAGCAGCCGCCGTCGCGGGACCCAAGAGACCCAGTACTTC CASSRRRGTQETQYF
NA TRBJ2-4 TRBD1 TRBV19 TGTGCCAGTTCTCAGACAGGGCTCTTGGACATTCAGTACTTC CASSQTGLLDIQYF
NA TRBJ1-3 NA TRBV12-3/TRBV12-4 TGTGCCAGCAGTTCGACAGACACTTCTGGAAACACCATATATTTT CASSSTDTSGNTIYF